Listed below are T cell receptor beta chains from one sample, sequenced in a study of shared clonotypes between healthy human individuals. Profiled with immunoSEQ multiplex PCR; TCRdb holds only in-frame clones, not every one. The data contain 2 million to 2.5 million clones, approximately 95% of them singletons. Sequencing input: naive CD8+ T cells sorted from blood. These receptors all come from a man between 18 and 29 years old in good health. CDR3s include the opening cysteine and the closing phenylalanine or tryptophan.

V gene,J gene,CDR3 protein
TRBV6-5,TRBJ2-1,CASTQLAGLYNEQFF
TRBV6-4,TRBJ2-1,CASSALAGGPEFF
TRBV28,TRBJ2-5,CASSFRSGGPETQYF
TRBV10-2,TRBJ1-2,CASSESDQDRGYGYTF
TRBV6-1,TRBJ2-3,CASSEDGATQYF
TRBV5-1,TRBJ1-4,CASSLEAKEEKLFF
TRBV5-6,TRBJ2-5,CASSFEDIQETQYF
TRBV7-9,TRBJ2-3,CASSPTRGEGTDTQYF
TRBV10-3,TRBJ2-1,CAIRDTSGGFDEQFF
TRBV27,TRBJ2-7,CASSPSIGGGLHYEQYF
TRBV13,TRBJ2-7,CASSSSGTSGKNEQYF
TRBV11-2,TRBJ1-2,CASSLPGDGYTF
TRBV5-5,TRBJ1-6,CASSLEGVIAYNSPLHF
TRBV13,TRBJ1-6,CASSLDQGINSPLHF
TRBV7-2,TRBJ2-7,CASSSPGTGNYEQYF
TRBV9,TRBJ2-3,CASSVEDQRGGTDTQYF
TRBV6-5,TRBJ2-7,CASSYSSAYEQYF
TRBV6-5,TRBJ2-1,CASSYGYKRSYNEQFF
TRBV7-9,TRBJ2-7,CASSLEGTGVSYEQYF
TRBV4-1,TRBJ2-7,CASSPLAGEIYEQYF
TRBV29-1,TRBJ2-1,CSVPGLAGYNEQFF
TRBV7-9,TRBJ2-1,CASSLLTSGRAYNEQFF
TRBV5-6,TRBJ1-5,CASSRSDSNQPQHF
TRBV6-6,TRBJ1-5,CASSYTDRAGNQPQHF
TRBV7-9,TRBJ2-1,CASSSTSGEYNEQFF
TRBV27,TRBJ2-3,CASSLVGSDTQYF
TRBV7-2,TRBJ2-3,CASSSDWTPFDTDTQYF
TRBV6-5,TRBJ1-2,CASSYSDLNYGYTF
TRBV6-5,TRBJ2-7,CASSQSGGPTYEQYF
TRBV14,TRBJ1-1,CASSQDGLTEAFF
TRBV6-5,TRBJ1-1,CASSTRDRWTEAFF
TRBV19,TRBJ2-1,CASSTRETGQVF
TRBV9,TRBJ1-1,CASSEGLLAEAFF
TRBV9,TRBJ1-1,CASSDSTGSNTEAFF
TRBV5-6,TRBJ1-1,CASSPSGTGMFMNTEAFF
TRBV4-1,TRBJ2-7,CASSLRLADTYEQYF
TRBV7-2,TRBJ2-3,CASSLKTSGAETDTQYF
TRBV25-1,TRBJ1-4,CASSEGVGEKLFF
TRBV9,TRBJ2-7,CASSVGSGQGRYEQYF
TRBV18,TRBJ1-4,CASAAGGSEKLFF
TRBV6-6,TRBJ2-2,CASTALGGGELFF
TRBV4-1,TRBJ1-3,CASSQVSSGNTIYF
TRBV7-9,TRBJ2-7,CASSLENSYEQYF
TRBV5-1,TRBJ1-1,CASRHVSETEAFF
TRBV28,TRBJ2-1,CASRYTSGGYNEQFF
TRBV9,TRBJ1-6,CASSVEGSGVDNSPLHF
TRBV7-2,TRBJ2-5,CASSPGTSDYRETQYF
TRBV25-1,TRBJ2-2,CASSESGNTGELFF
TRBV19,TRBJ2-3,CASSTTSLSTDTQYF
TRBV7-8,TRBJ2-7,CASSPLAGVGEQYF
TRBV5-8,TRBJ1-2,CASSSQPREDGF
TRBV2,TRBJ2-7,CASMWLAGVRGEQYF
TRBV11-2,TRBJ2-5,CASTLTGAAQYF
TRBV4-3,TRBJ2-7,CASSQDWQGTYEQYF
TRBV30,TRBJ1-3,CAWSGLRDSGNTIYF
TRBV13,TRBJ1-2,CASSLRMDGYTF
TRBV27,TRBJ1-2,CASSFAGVGGYTF
TRBV4-1,TRBJ2-7,CASSIGQSSYEQYF
TRBV4-1,TRBJ1-2,CASSHRQVDGYTF
TRBV10-2,TRBJ2-7,CASSVASGMYEQYF